The T cell receptor beta chain under discussion was sequenced for a study of blood T cell repertoires in COVID-19. Overall study context: COVID-19 samples from acute and convalescent phases originated in the United States, Italy and Spain. In each case, the material was cDNA or gDNA derived from T cells, B-cell-depleted T cells, or PBMCs.

Looked up from germline, CDR1 is SGHDN and CDR2 is FVKESK. The V end was cut by 3 bases, the J end by 15 bases, with 18 bases between. This CDR3 is built from 13 residues. Using immunoSEQ multiplex PCR, the repertoire was profiled, and TCRdb retains in-frame clones only, with some absent. The sample yields tens of thousands of clones, 80% to 90% seen once. This sequence joins TRBV14 and TRBJ2-1; D possibly corresponds to TRBD1 (6 bases). Sequencing was performed on peripheral blood. The receptor's source is a woman in her seventies with acute or convalescent COVID-19. CDR3 nucleotide sequence: TGTGCCAGCAGCCAGTCGACAGGCCCCCATCCGTTCTTC. The encoded protein is CASSQSTGPHPFF.